This TCR beta chain emerged from a study of spatial heterogeneity in lung cancer. Trimming took 6 bases from V and 5 from J, leaving 7 bases between them. CDR3 length equals 11 residues. Germline V gene lookup returns CDR1 MNHEY and CDR2 SVGEGT. The time point was: sample taken at primary tumor resection. Unsorted whole RNA of tumor, nontumor lung or frozen PBMC was sequenced. Samples were donated by 72 untreated early-stage non-small cell lung cancer patients. TCRdb reanalysed the 5' RACE reads using MiXCR and keeps one entry per CDR3 protein. This sample yields 45,000 to 55,000 distinct CDR3 sequences, of which around 5.2% are seen a single time; around 10% belongs to the top ten. This clonotype showed up just a few times.

The clonotype was recovered from a male donor with early-stage non-small cell lung cancer. The chain recombines TRBV6-2 or TRBV6-3 with TRBJ2-5; D not certain. This material consisted of PBMCs, taken at surgery. The CDR3 protein is CASSRIETQYF. Here the CDR3 DNA reads TGTGCCAGCAGCCGAATCGAGACCCAGTACTTC.